This T cell receptor beta chain appears in the sequencing data of a study of shared clonotypes between healthy human individuals (dated by TCRdb to about 2020). Broadly, across the study: Two women and a few men aged 18 to 49 years were included in the cohort. Per donor, three plates each were used for CD4 naive and CD4 memory, two for CD8 naive, and one for CD8 memory. To increase sequencing depth and limit assay-specific biases, TCR repertoire library preparation and sequencing were carried out by different laboratories using diverse techniques. Each donor's leukapheresis produced roughly between roughly 0.85 and 10 billion PBMCs. To estimate repertoire size and how much clonotypes are shared between individuals, the study performed deep sequencing of blood TCR repertoires from a handful of healthy adults.

Details on this clone: No cognate antigen has been identified for it. No per-base quality is available; no much larger clone lies one base away.

Using the deep immunoSEQ assay, TCR CDR3 regions were amplified from genomic DNA by multiplex PCR. Extracted genomic DNA from each cell subset was spread evenly across all wells of several immunoSEQ 96-well plates, with each plate serving as a replicate. For sorted subsets, about 200 ng genomic DNA, equal to 30,000 to 35,000 T cell genomes, was loaded into each replicate PCR. Purified libraries were measured with a Qubit 3.0 fluorometer, size-checked on a Bioanalyzer 2100, and measured again with the KAPA Library Quantification kit. Each immunoSEQ 96-well plate was sequenced on its own single-read 150-cycle Illumina NextSeq 550 flow cell. From the authors' description of their analysis: Because only junctional sequences without quality scores were contained in the immunoSEQ output, filtering matching that applied to full-length reads could not be performed. To assign V/J genes and CDR3, sequences were annotated against IMGT germline references using PyIR, a Python wrapper for IgBLAST v1.9. Reads were filtered out if the reads had weak V/J assignments (E-value above 1e-6), no CDR3, stop codons, out-of-frame junctions, or ambiguous translated residues. V3J clonotypes were defined by identical inferred V gene, J gene, and CDR3 amino acid sequence. Percentage overlap between repertoires was computed as shared unique clonotypes divided by the size of the smaller repertoire. Richness of each repertoire was evaluated using RTK rarefaction, the Chao1 estimator, and Recon v2.1 estimates of unobserved clonotypes. Generation probabilities for all TCRbeta clonotypes obtained by the gDNA method from a few donors were computed using OLGA. TCRdb provides this immuneACCESS table in a form limited to in-frame rearrangements. Some clones are lacking; in checked studies, under half of them reflect an unresolved V gene, and why the rest are absent is not known. The DNA gave D and trimming, while V, J and clone size come from that table. The sample profile shows a few million clones; more than 85% of them were found once. The leading ten clones occupy 0.35% to 0.45% of the sample.

The donors were healthy, HIV-negative adults who had no recently reported acute infections or vaccinations. Only Caucasian adults living in Nashville, Tennessee, USA were represented among the donors. CD4+ T cells were enriched by magnetic negative selection; naive cells were then positively selected on CD45RA, and the negative fraction formed the memory subset. Blood was collected by leukapheresis, and PBMCs were isolated by Ficoll-Histopaque density gradient centrifugation and then cryopreserved in liquid nitrogen vapor phase. Analytical flow cytometry was used to check the purity and quantity of each magnetically sorted T cell population. From each sorted fraction, genomic DNA was isolated and quantified by UV absorbance on a Nanodrop 2000c. The CDR3 contains 13 residues, cysteine and phenylalanine counted. The entry retains the CDR3 DNA only, 39 bases that are in frame from base 1. V is cut by 3 bases and J by 8 bases, and the space between the germline ends is 13 bases. CDR1 is given as SGDLS and CDR2 as YYNGEE, both from the germline V gene.

Study-level results and caveats: Higher generation probabilities were observed for clonotypes shared by all four sorted-subset donors than for non-shared clonotypes. Because the study included a small number of donors, the genetic and exposure-history diversity represented was limited. Larger estimated clonotype richness was generally found for naive subsets than for memory subsets. Based on pairwise subsampling, the degree of clonotype sharing among donors was expected to be affected by sequencing depth. Rarefaction of sorted-subset datasets indicated incomplete sequencing despite the large sequencing depth. About 5% of naive CD4, 3% to 4% of naive CD8, about 2.1% of memory CD4, and 0.4% of memory CD8 clonotypes were shared across a few donors. Sampling was restricted to blood, and TCR repertoires in tissue are likely to differ from TCR repertoires in blood.

The TCR comes from a man younger than 35 in good health. Some clones in this sample may be carry-over from other donors' samples. The V and J genes are TRBV9 and TRBJ2-3, with the D gene uncertain. The sample taken for sequencing was naive CD4+ T cells from PBMCs. Interpreted using the paper, the cell subset or site label stands for: CD45RA+ positively selected. The bases read TGTGCCAGCAGCGACACCTTAGTGAGTACGCAGTATTTT. This codes for CASSDTLVSTQYF.